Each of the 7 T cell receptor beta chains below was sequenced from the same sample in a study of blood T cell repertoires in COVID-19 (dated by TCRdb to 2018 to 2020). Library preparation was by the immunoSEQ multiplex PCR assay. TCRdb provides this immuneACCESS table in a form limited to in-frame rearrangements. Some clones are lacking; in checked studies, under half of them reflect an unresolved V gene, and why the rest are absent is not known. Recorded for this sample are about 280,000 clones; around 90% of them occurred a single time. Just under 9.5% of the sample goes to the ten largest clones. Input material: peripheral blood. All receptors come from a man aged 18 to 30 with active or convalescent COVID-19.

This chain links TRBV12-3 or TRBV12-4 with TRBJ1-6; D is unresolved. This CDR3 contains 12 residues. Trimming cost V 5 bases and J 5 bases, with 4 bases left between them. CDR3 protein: CASSVNNSPLHF. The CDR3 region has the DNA TGTGCCAGCAGTGTTAATAATTCACCCCTCCACTTT.

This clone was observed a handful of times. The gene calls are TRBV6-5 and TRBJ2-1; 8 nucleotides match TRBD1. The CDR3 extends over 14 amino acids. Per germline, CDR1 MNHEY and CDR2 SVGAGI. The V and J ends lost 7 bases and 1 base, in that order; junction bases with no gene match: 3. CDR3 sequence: CASTRGQSYNEQFF. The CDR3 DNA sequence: TGTGCCAGCACCAGGGGGCAGTCCTACAATGAGCAGTTCTTC.

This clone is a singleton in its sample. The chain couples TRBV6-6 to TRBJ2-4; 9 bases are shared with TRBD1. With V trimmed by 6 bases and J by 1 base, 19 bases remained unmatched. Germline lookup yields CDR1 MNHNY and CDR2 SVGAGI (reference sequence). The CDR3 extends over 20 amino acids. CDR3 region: CASSVTSRTGAATAKNIQYF. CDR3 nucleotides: TGTGCCAGCAGCGTAACTTCAAGGACAGGGGCGGCGACTGCCAAAAACATTCAGTACTTC.

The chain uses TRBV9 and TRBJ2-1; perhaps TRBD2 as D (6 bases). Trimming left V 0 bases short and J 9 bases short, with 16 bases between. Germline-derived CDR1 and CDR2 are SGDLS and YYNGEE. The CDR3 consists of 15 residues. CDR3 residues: CASSVVSGLRGEQFF. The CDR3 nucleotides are TGTGCCAGCAGCGTAGTATCGGGACTTCGGGGTGAGCAGTTCTTC.

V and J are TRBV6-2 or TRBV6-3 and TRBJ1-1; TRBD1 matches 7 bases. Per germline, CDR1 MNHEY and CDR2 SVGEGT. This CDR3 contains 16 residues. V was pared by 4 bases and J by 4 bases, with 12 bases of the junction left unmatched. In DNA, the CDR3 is TGTGCCAGCAGTTTTGCCCGACAGGGAGTCTCCACTGAAGCTTTCTTT. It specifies CASSFARQGVSTEAFF.

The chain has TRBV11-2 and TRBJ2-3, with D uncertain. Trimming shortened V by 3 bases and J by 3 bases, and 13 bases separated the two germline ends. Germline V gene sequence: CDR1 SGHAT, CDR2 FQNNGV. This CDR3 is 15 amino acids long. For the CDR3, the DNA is TGTGCCAGCAGCTTCGCACTACTCGGAACAGATACGCAGTATTTT. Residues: CASSFALLGTDTQYF.

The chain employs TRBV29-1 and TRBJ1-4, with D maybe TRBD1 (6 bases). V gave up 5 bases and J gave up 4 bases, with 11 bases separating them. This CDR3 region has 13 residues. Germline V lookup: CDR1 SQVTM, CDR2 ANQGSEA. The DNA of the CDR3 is TGCAGCGTTAAAGGACAGTATAATGAAAAACTGTTTTTT. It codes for CSVKGQYNEKLFF.